The 9 T cell receptor beta chains listed next were all sequenced from one sample in a study of response to subunit inactivated influenza vaccine. TCRdb fed the RT-PCR reads into MiXCR, producing one record per CDR3 protein. Of about 310,000 distinct CDR3 sequences in the sample, roughly 22% were seen once. The starting material was PBMCs from blood, obtained approximately 20 months after vaccination. Receptors were obtained from a man between 50 and 69 years old who received an inactivated influenza vaccine.

The rearrangement joins TRBV6-1 to TRBJ1-5; D not certain. From germline, CDR1 is MNHNS and CDR2 SASEGT. V lost 7 bases and J lost 1, with 23 bases in between. The CDR3 extends over 18 amino acids. In DNA, the CDR3 is TGTGCCAGCACCACCGTGTCTTCTGCGGTCGCAAGCAATCAGCCCCAGCATTTT. Its translation: CASTTVSSAVASNQPQHF.

This clonotype was recorded a few times. V gene TRBV20-1 combines with J gene TRBJ2-5, with D possibly TRBD2 on 6 matching bases. The CDR3 is 11 amino acids. V lost 7 bases and J 4 bases, leaving 10 bases between the germline ends. Germline lookup yields CDR1 DFQATT and CDR2 SNEGSKA (reference sequence). CDR3 sequence reads: CSERAGETQYF. For the CDR3, the DNA is TGCAGTGAGAGAGCGGGAGAGACCCAGTACTTC.

V and J are TRBV7-9 and TRBJ1-1; no clear D. The CDR3 is 15 amino acids. CDR1 and CDR2 (germline): SEHNR, FQNEAQ (reference sequence). V was pared by 0 bases and J by 2 bases, with 10 bases between. In DNA form, the CDR3 reads TGTGCCAGCAGCTTAGCGACACACTCAAACACTGAAGCTTTCTTT. It translates to CASSLATHSNTEAFF.

The chain employs TRBV2 and TRBJ2-7; perhaps TRBD1 as D (5 bases). Germline V CDR1 and CDR2: SNHLY, FYNNEI. V shed 5 bases and J shed 3 bases, with 14 bases lying between them. This CDR3 has 14 amino acids. The CDR3 nucleotides are TGTGCCAGCAGTCAGGGCTGGAGCCTCTACGAGCAGTACTTC. Protein: CASSQGWSLYEQYF.

This chain links TRBV20-1 with TRBJ2-3; D may be TRBD1 (8 bases). The germline V gene encodes CDR1 DFQATT and CDR2 SNEGSKA (reference sequence). Trimming took off 6 bases at V and 4 bases at J, with 20 bases between the two ends. This CDR3 is built from 15 residues. The CDR3 is CSAHGGQGAADTQYF. The CDR3 DNA reads TGCAGTGCCCACGGGGGGCAGGGGGCGGCAGATACGCAGTATTTT.

This clonotype was observed a few times. This chain links TRBV5-1 with TRBJ2-2; 7 bases are shared with TRBD2. Germline loops: CDR1 SGHRS, CDR2 YFSETQ. V lost 1 base to trimming and J lost 2 bases; unmatched junction nucleotides: 5. This CDR3 spans 16 amino acids. As DNA, the CDR3 is TGCGCCAGCAGCTTGCTTGCGGGAGCCAACACCGGGGAGCTGTTTTTT. Protein sequence: CASSLLAGANTGELFF.

The table lists this clonotype with a count of one. The V and J genes are TRBV4-3 and TRBJ2-3, with D hard to call. Germline values: CDR1 LGHNA, CDR2 YSLEER. The ends were cut back, 1 base at V and 1 base at J, with 6 bases in the middle. This CDR3 contains 14 residues. The CDR3 sequence is CASSQVARTDTQYF. In DNA form, the CDR3 reads TGCGCCAGCAGCCAAGTAGCCCGCACAGATACGCAGTATTTT.

This clonotype has only a few counts. The V and J genes are TRBV14 and TRBJ2-5, with D tentatively TRBD2 (6 bases). Germline lookup yields CDR1 SGHDN and CDR2 FVKESK. The CDR3 runs 18 residues. V shed 4 bases and J shed 5 bases, with 26 bases lying between them. CDR3 DNA sequence: TGTGCCAGCAGCCCTCGGCTAGTAGCGGTTGGGATGGTGGAGACCCAGTACTTC. This translates into CASSPRLVAVGMVETQYF.

The J gene is TRBJ1-5, the V gene TRBV20-1; 10 nucleotides line up with TRBD1. There are 17 residues in the CDR3. Germline V gene lookup returns CDR1 DFQATT and CDR2 SNEGSKA (reference sequence). Trimming cost V 0 bases and J 2 bases; bases outside gene matches: 7. CDR3 nucleotide sequence: TGCAGTGCTAGAGATCCCCGGGGGACAGGGGGCAATCAGCCCCAGCATTTT. As protein: CSARDPRGTGGNQPQHF.